The 17 T cell receptor beta chains reported below all come from one sample, sequenced in a study of T cell changes during pregnancy in multiple sclerosis. This table comes from immunoSEQ multiplex PCR, and its TCRdb copy is limited to in-frame clones, with some not included. The data hold 120,000 or so clones, with 80% to 95% observed a single time. The material was peripheral blood, obtained before pregnancy. Source of these receptors: a female donor with multiple sclerosis, enrolled in a pregnancy study.

The chain links TRBV29-1 to TRBJ1-2, with 9 bases matching TRBD1. The V segment lost 6 bases and the J segment 10 bases; nucleotides outside the gene matches: 18. The CDR3 runs to 15 residues. Germline V gene sequence: CDR1 SQVTM, CDR2 ANQGSEA. The DNA for the CDR3 is TGCAGCGTCGCTCGACAGGGGGGAGCAAGTGGTGACTACACCTTC. It yields the protein CSVARQGGASGDYTF.

V usage is TRBV11-2 and J usage is TRBJ2-3, with 12 bases identical to TRBD2. CDR3 length: 16 residues. The J segment lost 0 bases and the V segment lost 4 bases, leaving 2 bases of the junction unmatched. Per the germline V gene, CDR1 is SGHAT and CDR2 is FQNNGV. This CDR3 is CASSSLAGGSTDTQYF. In DNA, the CDR3 is TGTGCCAGCAGCTCACTAGCGGGGGGCAGCACAGATACGCAGTATTTT.

The chain links TRBV29-1 to TRBJ2-5; 8 nucleotides agree with TRBD2. J was trimmed by 5 bases and V by 6 bases; bases with no gene match: 14. This CDR3 spans 15 amino acids. In germline, CDR1 is SQVTM, CDR2 ANQGSEA. CDR3 sequence: CSVYRRGGPGETQYF. Here the CDR3 DNA reads TGCAGCGTGTACCGACGGGGGGGGCCGGGGGAGACCCAGTACTTC.

This chain links TRBV19 with TRBJ2-7; D perhaps matches TRBD2 (6 bases). The CDR3 covers 14 residues. The V gene's germline CDR1 is LNHDA and CDR2 SQIVND (reference sequence). Trimming removed 2 bases from V and 4 bases from J, with 12 bases in between. CDR3 nucleotides: TGTGCCAGTAGTATACGGGAGTATCCGTACGAGCAGTACTTC. Translated: CASSIREYPYEQYF.

The chain has TRBV7-6 and TRBJ1-3; a weak D match, TRBD1 (5 bases). This CDR3 has 14 amino acids. V dropped 4 bases and J dropped 1 base, with 8 bases sitting between them. CDR1 is SGHVS, CDR2 FNYEAQ, per germline. CDR3 residues: CASSYSGSGNTIYF. The CDR3 region has the DNA TGTGCCAGCAGCTATTCAGGGTCTGGAAACACCATATATTTT. Based on the CDR3 plus reference TRBV7-6 and TRBJ1-3, the full variable domain is GAGVSQSPRYKVTKRGQDVALRCDPISGHVSLYWYRQALGQGPEFLTYFNYEAQQDKSGLPNDRFSAERPEGSISTLTIQRTEQRDSAMYRCASSYSGSGNTIYFGEGSWLTVV.

This clone occurred a few times. The chain joins TRBV29-1 to TRBJ1-4; unclear D gene. The CDR3 spans 14 residues. V gave up 6 bases and J gave up 5 bases, with 16 bases separating them. Germline lookup yields CDR1 SQVTM and CDR2 ANQGSEA. In DNA, the CDR3 is TGCAGCGTAAGAGGGAGGCTCCCCAATGAAAAACTGTTTTTT. This encodes CSVRGRLPNEKLFF.

As for this clone: Its ends do not fully match the called genes, so a read error is possible. V and J are TRBV19 and TRBJ1-5, with 7 bases that match TRBD1. CDR1 and CDR2 from the germline V gene are LNHDA and SQIVND (reference sequence). CDR3 size: 13 residues. CDR3 bases: TGTGCCAGTAGGATAGGACAGGAACAGCCCCAGCATTTT. Translation gives CASRIGQEQPQHF. Together with reference TRBV19 and TRBJ1-5, the CDR3 gives the full variable domain: DGGITQSPKYLFRKEGQNVTLSCEQNLNHDAMYWYRQDPGQGLRLIYYSQIVNDFQKGDIAEGYSVSREKKESFPLTVTSAQKNPTAFYLCASRIGQEQPQHFGDGTRLSIL.

In its sample, this clone was seen a few times. The chain couples TRBV21-1 to TRBJ1-2; TRBD1 was called by the table and not checked on the DNA. TRBV21-1 is described as a pseudogene. The CDR3 consists of 17 residues. This chain's CDR3 is CASSTNRDSERGYGYTF. The CDR3 DNA sequence: TGTGCCAGCAGCACAAACCGGGACAGCGAACGGGGCTATGGCTACACCTTC.

V is TRBV9 and J is TRBJ1-5; 10 bases are a match to TRBD1. CDR1 SGDLS and CDR2 YYNGEE come from the germline V gene. The CDR3 is 15 amino acids. The V segment lost 4 bases and the J segment 7 bases; nucleotides outside the gene matches: 8. The DNA of the CDR3 is TGTGCCAGCAGCTCGGGGGGGGGACAGGGGCAGCCCCAGCATTTT. Its translation is CASSSGGGQGQPQHF.

The V and J genes are TRBV28 and TRBJ2-1, with D maybe TRBD2 (7 bases). V was shortened by 7 bases and J by 2 bases, with 18 bases between the two germline ends. The germline CDR1 and CDR2 sequences are MDHEN and SYDVKM. The CDR3 is made up of 16 amino acids. The CDR3 bases are TGTGCCAGCACCACGTCGGGGGGCCCCACCTACAATGAGCAGTTCTTC. It yields the protein CASTTSGGPTYNEQFF.

The rearrangement joins TRBV19 to TRBJ1-1, with D unclear. Trimming shortened V by 7 bases and J by 0 bases, and 12 bases separated the two germline ends. CDR1 is LNHDA and CDR2 is SQIVND in the germline V gene (reference sequence). This CDR3 comprises 14 residues. DNA for the CDR3: TGTGCCAGTAAGAGGCGGAGCATGAACACTGAAGCTTTCTTT. Residues: CASKRRSMNTEAFF.

The CDR3: CASSRGVIIADTQYF. The CDR3 bases are TGTGCCAGCAGCCGCGGGGTCATAATCGCAGATACGCAGTATTTT. This chain joins TRBV7-9 and TRBJ2-3; possibly TRBD2 for D (6 bases). This CDR3 is built from 15 residues. Trimming removed 5 bases from V and 4 bases from J, with 16 bases in between. Germline V gene sequence: CDR1 SEHNR, CDR2 FQNEAQ (reference sequence).

The count of this clone is one. CDR3 protein: CASSLDGQGYEQYF. In nucleotides, the CDR3 is TGCGCCAGCAGCTTGGACGGACAGGGTTACGAGCAGTACTTC. The chain couples TRBV5-1 to TRBJ2-7, with 8 positions matching TRBD1. V trimming: 0 bases; J trimming: 4 bases; junction bases outside the gene matches: 3. The CDR3 loop spans 14 amino acids. The germline gives CDR1 SGHRS, CDR2 YFSETQ.

This chain joins TRBV5-4 and TRBJ1-2; 10 bases line up with TRBD1. This CDR3 has 15 residues. CDR1 is SGHNT, CDR2 YYREEE, per germline (reference sequence). The junction had 13 bases not matched to a gene; V was cut back by 6 bases and J by 8 bases. The CDR3 region is CASNRSPGQGYGYTF. The CDR3 DNA sequence: TGTGCCAGCAACCGCTCTCCGGGACAGGGGTACGGCTACACCTTC.

This chain connects TRBV6-5 to TRBJ1-4; D uncertain. The CDR3 loop spans 15 amino acids. V was clipped by 3 bases and J by 0 bases, with 8 bases between them. Germline CDR1 reads MNHEY; CDR2 reads SVGAGI. As DNA, the CDR3 is TGTGCCAGCAGTTATTCCGGGACAACTAATGAAAAACTGTTTTTT. Protein product: CASSYSGTTNEKLFF.

The V gene is TRBV5-1, the J gene TRBJ2-7; D is undetermined. This CDR3 region has 14 residues. Germline loops: CDR1 SGHRS, CDR2 YFSETQ. The V end lost 4 bases, the J end lost 0 bases, and 11 bases lay between the germline ends. In nucleotides, the CDR3 is TGCGCCAGCAGCCAAGATCCGAGCTCCTACGAGCAGTACTTC. Its translation: CASSQDPSSYEQYF.

The V gene is TRBV19, the J gene TRBJ2-7; maybe TRBD2 (5 bases). This CDR3 has 15 residues. Germline V gives CDR1 LNHDA, CDR2 SQIVND (reference sequence). Trimming cost V 1 base and J 7 bases, with 17 bases left between them. The CDR3 DNA follows: TGTGCCAGTAGTATAGGTCCTAGCCCGAAAACGGAGCAGTACTTC. Translation: CASSIGPSPKTEQYF.